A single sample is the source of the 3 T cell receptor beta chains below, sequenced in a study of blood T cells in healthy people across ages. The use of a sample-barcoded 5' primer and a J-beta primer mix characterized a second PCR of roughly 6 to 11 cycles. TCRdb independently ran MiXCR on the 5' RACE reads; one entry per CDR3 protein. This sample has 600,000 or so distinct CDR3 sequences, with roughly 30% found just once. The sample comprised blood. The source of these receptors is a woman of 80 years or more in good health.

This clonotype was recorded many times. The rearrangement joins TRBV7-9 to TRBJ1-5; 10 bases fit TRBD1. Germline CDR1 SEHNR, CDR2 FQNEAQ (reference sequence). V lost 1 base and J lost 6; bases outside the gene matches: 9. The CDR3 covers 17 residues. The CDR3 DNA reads TGTGCCAGCAGCTTAGGGACAGGGGGGTTATTGGCTCAGCCCCAGCATTTT. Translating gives CASSLGTGGLLAQPQHF.

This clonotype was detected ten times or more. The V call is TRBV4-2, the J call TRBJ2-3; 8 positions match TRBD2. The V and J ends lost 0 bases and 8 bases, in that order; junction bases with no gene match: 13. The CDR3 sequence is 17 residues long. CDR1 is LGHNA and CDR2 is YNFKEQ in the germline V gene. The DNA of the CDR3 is TGTGCCAGCAGCCAAGATCCCACTAGCGGAGGTAGGGGTACGCAGTATTTT. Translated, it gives CASSQDPTSGGRGTQYF.

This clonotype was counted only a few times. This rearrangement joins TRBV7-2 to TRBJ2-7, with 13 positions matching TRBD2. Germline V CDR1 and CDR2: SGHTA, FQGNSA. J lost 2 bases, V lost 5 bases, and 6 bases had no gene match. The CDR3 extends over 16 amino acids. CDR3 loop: CASSPGTSGDPYEQYF. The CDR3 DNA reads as TGTGCCAGCAGCCCCGGGACTAGCGGGGATCCCTACGAGCAGTACTTC.